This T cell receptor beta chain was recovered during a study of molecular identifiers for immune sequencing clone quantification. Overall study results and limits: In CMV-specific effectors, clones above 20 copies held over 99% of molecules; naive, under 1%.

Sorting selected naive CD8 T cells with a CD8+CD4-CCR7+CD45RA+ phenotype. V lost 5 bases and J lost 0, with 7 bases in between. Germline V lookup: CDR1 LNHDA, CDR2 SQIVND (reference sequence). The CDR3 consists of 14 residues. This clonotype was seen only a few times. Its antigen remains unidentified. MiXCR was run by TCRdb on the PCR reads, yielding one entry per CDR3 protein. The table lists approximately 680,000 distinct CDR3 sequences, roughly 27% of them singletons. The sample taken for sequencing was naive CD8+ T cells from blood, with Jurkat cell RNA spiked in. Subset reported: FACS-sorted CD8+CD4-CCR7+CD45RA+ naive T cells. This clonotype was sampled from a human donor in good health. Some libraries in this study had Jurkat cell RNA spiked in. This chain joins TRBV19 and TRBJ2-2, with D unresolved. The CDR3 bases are TGTGCCAGTAGTCTGGAAACGAACACCGGGGAGCTGTTTTTT. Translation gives CASSLETNTGELFF.